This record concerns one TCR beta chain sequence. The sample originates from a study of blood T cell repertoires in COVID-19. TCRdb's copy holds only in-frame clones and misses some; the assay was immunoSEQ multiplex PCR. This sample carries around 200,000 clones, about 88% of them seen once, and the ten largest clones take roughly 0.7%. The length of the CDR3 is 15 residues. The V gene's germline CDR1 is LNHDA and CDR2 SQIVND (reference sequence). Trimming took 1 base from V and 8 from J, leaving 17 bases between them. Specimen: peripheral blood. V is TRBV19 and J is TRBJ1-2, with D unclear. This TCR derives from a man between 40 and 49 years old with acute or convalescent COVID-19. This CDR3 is CASSIVAGPSRGYTF. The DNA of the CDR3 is TGTGCCAGTAGTATAGTGGCGGGCCCCTCTAGGGGCTACACCTTC.